This TCR beta chain was captured by sequencing in a study of CD8 T cells in ankylosing spondylitis. CDR3 length equals 16 residues. V was pared by 0 bases and J by 1 base, with 6 bases of the junction left unmatched. CDR1 SGHDT and CDR2 YYEEEE come from the germline V gene. Study findings and constraints: A motif of eight or nine highly homologous TCR beta variants was seen as apparently characteristic of ankylosing spondylitis blood. Reports of some motif variants in reactive arthritis synovial fluid and blood predate this one. Disease-linked clones were found to be CD8+ and relatively rare in peripheral blood.

TCR beta libraries were made by quantitative 5'-RACE with molecular barcodes. MiXCR was run by TCRdb on the 5' RACE reads, yielding one entry per CDR3 protein. In the table there are 200,000 to 300,000 distinct CDR3 sequences, roughly a tenth of which are singletons. This clonotype was counted at least ten times. Its target is not known. The TCR sequence derives from a male donor with ankylosing spondylitis or in good health (not recorded which). Sequences were obtained from blood, either unsorted or a sorted T cell fraction (not recorded which). The V gene is TRBV5-6, the J gene TRBJ1-1, with TRBD1 identical over 7 bases. CDR3 amino acids: CASSLGTGATNTEAFF. The CDR3 DNA follows: TGTGCCAGCAGCTTGGGAACAGGGGCCACGAACACTGAAGCTTTCTTT.